The sequence of this T cell receptor (beta chain) was determined in a study of OX40 agonist ivuxolimab in advanced cancers. Whole-study context: Patients received ivuxolimab, an agonistic anti-OX40 (CD134) antibody. At approximately 80% male, the cohort had a mean age of around 56 years, ranging from roughly 23 to 80.

Blood sampling took place at baseline, cycle 4 day 1, and cycle 7 day 1. TCRdb's copy holds only in-frame clones and misses some; the assay was immunoSEQ multiplex PCR. The data contain 80,000 to 85,000 clones, about 86% of them singletons. This clone was found once. CDR3 length: 15 residues. Germline CDR1 reads MGHDK; CDR2 reads SYGVNS. Trimming pared 1 base from V and 4 bases from J, leaving 11 bases between. The source of this sequence is an adult with an advanced solid tumor such as melanoma, head and neck, liver or kidney cancer. The input for sequencing was CD4+ or CD8+ T cells sorted from blood, taken in a trial of the OX40 agonist ivuxolimab. V usage is TRBV25-1 and J usage is TRBJ2-4; D unclear. This chain's CDR3 is CASSESRAGKNIQYF. The CDR3 DNA is TGTGCCAGCAGTGAATCTCGCGCAGGTAAAAACATTCAGTACTTC.